This TCR beta chain was sequenced in a study of blood T cell repertoires in COVID-19. TCRdb's table, derived via immunoSEQ multiplex PCR, lists solely in-frame clones and lacks some. The sample yields 150,000 or so clones, roughly three quarters seen once. CDR3 size: 14 residues. Germline CDR1 reads MNHEY; CDR2 reads SVGAGI. J was trimmed by 5 bases and V by 5 bases; bases with no gene match: 7. The participants were between roughly 18 and 89 years old and came from some 25 US areas. Allocation to cohorts depended on clinical history reported by the participants. Two consecutive negative NP/OP PCR tests, clearance, or resolved symptoms defined Cohort 3 recovery.

This TCR came from a woman in her 50s who had recovered from COVID-19. The sequenced sample consisted of PBMCs or T cells enriched from blood (not recorded which). The chain recombines TRBV6-5 with TRBJ2-3; 7 bases fit TRBD1. CDR3 nucleotides: TGTGCCAGCAGTCCGGGGACAGTCAGAGATACGCAGTATTTT. Translated: CASSPGTVRDTQYF.